This T cell receptor (beta chain) derives from a study of blood T cell repertoires in COVID-19. Study-wide context: Sample material is recorded as cDNA or gDNA derived from T cells, B-cell-depleted T cells, or PBMCs.

A single count supports this clone. Sequencing used immunoSEQ multiplex PCR; TCRdb keeps in-frame clones, though not all of them. The sample comprises fewer than 200,000 clones, approximately 80% of which are singletons, and 1.5% rests with the top ten. Material: peripheral blood. This TCR derives from a human donor in a cohort sampled during active COVID-19.

The CDR3 here is CASSEVWRNSNQPQHF. In nucleotides, the CDR3 is TGTGCCAGCAGTGAAGTTTGGAGGAATAGCAATCAGCCCCAGCATTTT. This rearrangement joins TRBV6-1 to TRBJ1-5; D unresolved. CDR3 length equals 16 residues. Per the germline V gene, CDR1 is MNHNS and CDR2 is SASEGT. Trimming left V 1 base short and J 0 bases short, with 10 bases between.